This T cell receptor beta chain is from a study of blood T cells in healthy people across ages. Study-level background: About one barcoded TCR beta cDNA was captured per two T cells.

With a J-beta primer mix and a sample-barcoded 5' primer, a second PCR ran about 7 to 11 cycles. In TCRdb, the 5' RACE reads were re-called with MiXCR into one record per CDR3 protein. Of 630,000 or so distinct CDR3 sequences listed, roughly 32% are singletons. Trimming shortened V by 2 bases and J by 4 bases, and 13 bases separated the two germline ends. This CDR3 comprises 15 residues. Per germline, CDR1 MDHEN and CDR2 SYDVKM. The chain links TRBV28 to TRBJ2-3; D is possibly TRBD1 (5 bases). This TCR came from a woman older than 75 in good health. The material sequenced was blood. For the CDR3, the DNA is TGTGCCAGCAGTTTAAGGGGTCTCGGGTCAGATACGCAGTATTTT. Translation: CASSLRGLGSDTQYF.